The TCR beta chain described here comes from a study of CD4 and CD8 cells across lung adenocarcinoma regions. Donors had localized lung adenocarcinoma, a non-small cell lung cancer. TCRdb used MiXCR to reprocess the PCR reads, holding one entry per CDR3 protein. This table holds about 11,000 distinct CDR3 sequences, roughly 60% found once. Germline V lookup: CDR1 MNHNS, CDR2 SASEGT. Trimming stripped 6 bases from V and 5 bases from J, with 13 bases between. The CDR3 is 14 amino acids. This rearrangement joins TRBV6-1 to TRBJ2-2, with D possibly TRBD1 on 8 matching bases. The source of this sequence is a male donor with lung adenocarcinoma. The CD4 and CD8 labels of this study may be unreliable. Sequenced: CD8+ T cells from the margin of a lung tumor. CDR3 in DNA: TGTGCCAGCAGCACAGGGGGGGATACCGGGGAGCTGTTTTTT. It translates to CASSTGGDTGELFF.